The rows below give T cell receptor beta chains drawn from one sample of a study of early T cells in non-severe SARS-CoV-2 infection. A single record per CDR3 protein comes from TCRdb applying MiXCR to the 5' RACE reads. The repertoire holds about 69,000 distinct CDR3 sequences, with 4.6% as singletons. The source was whole blood, collected at baseline. These receptors all come from an adult who was a healthcare worker with PCR-confirmed SARS-CoV-2 infection or an uninfected control (not recorded which). The donor label of this sample is uncertain. The CDR3 runs from the conserved cysteine through the conserved F or W. D genes are given only for firm matches. The size field is filled for only some rows; it gives once, few, many or a size class.

j_call: TRBJ2-7
clone_size: many
d_call: TRBD1
v_call: TRBV5-1
cdr3_aa: CASSPGQGTDEQYF
cdr3_nt: TGCGCCAGCAGCCCGGGACAGGGGACGGACGAGCAGTACTTC

j_call: TRBJ1-1
clone_size: many
d_call: -
v_call: TRBV5-1
cdr3_aa: CASSLANGTAFFIKENTEAFF
cdr3_nt: TGCGCCAGCAGCTTGGCCAACGGGACTGCTTTTTTCATAAAAGAGAACACTGAAGCTTTCTTT

j_call: TRBJ2-7
clone_size: many
d_call: -
v_call: TRBV7-9
cdr3_aa: CASSPGTDEQYF
cdr3_nt: TGTGCCAGCAGCCCAGGGACGGACGAGCAGTACTTC

j_call: TRBJ1-3
clone_size: -
d_call: -
v_call: TRBV20-1
cdr3_aa: CSARPGTSSGNTIYF
cdr3_nt: TGCAGTGCTAGACCAGGGACCAGCTCTGGAAACACCATATATTTT

j_call: TRBJ2-1
clone_size: many
d_call: TRBD2
v_call: TRBV6-5
cdr3_aa: CASRGHGAGVGNEQFF
cdr3_nt: TGTGCCAGCAGAGGTCATGGAGCGGGGGTAGGGAATGAGCAGTTCTTC

j_call: TRBJ2-1
clone_size: many
d_call: -
v_call: TRBV6-5
cdr3_aa: CASSSHPTGSSYNEQFF
cdr3_nt: TGTGCCAGCAGTTCCCACCCCACAGGTAGCTCCTACAATGAGCAGTTCTTC

j_call: TRBJ1-1
clone_size: many
d_call: -
v_call: TRBV15
cdr3_aa: CATSRGRQNTEAFF
cdr3_nt: TGTGCCACCAGTCGGGGACGACAGAACACTGAAGCTTTCTTT

j_call: TRBJ2-1
clone_size: many
d_call: TRBD2
v_call: TRBV20-1
cdr3_aa: CSALIGLAGGNSYNEQFF
cdr3_nt: TGCAGTGCTCTAATAGGACTAGCGGGGGGTAATTCCTACAATGAGCAGTTCTTC

j_call: TRBJ2-1
clone_size: few
d_call: TRBD2
v_call: TRBV19
cdr3_aa: CASSPGLAGVNEQFF
cdr3_nt: TGTGCCAGTAGTCCGGGACTAGCGGGGGTCAATGAGCAGTTCTTC

j_call: TRBJ2-5
clone_size: few
d_call: -
v_call: TRBV6-1
cdr3_aa: CASSEMWGQETQYF
cdr3_nt: TGTGCCAGCAGTGAAATGTGGGGTCAAGAGACCCAGTACTTC

j_call: TRBJ2-7
clone_size: many
d_call: TRBD1
v_call: TRBV5-1
cdr3_aa: CASTGGWDSSYEQYF
cdr3_nt: TGCGCCAGCACAGGGGGATGGGACAGCTCCTACGAGCAGTACTTC

j_call: TRBJ2-3
clone_size: many
d_call: -
v_call: TRBV7-2
cdr3_aa: CASSLGPPRSDTQYF
cdr3_nt: TGTGCCAGCAGCTTAGGGCCCCCAAGATCAGATACGCAGTATTTT

j_call: TRBJ2-5
clone_size: many
d_call: TRBD2
v_call: TRBV20-1
cdr3_aa: CSAFPGLGVETQYF
cdr3_nt: TGCAGTGCTTTCCCGGGACTAGGGGTGGAGACCCAGTACTTC

j_call: TRBJ1-3
clone_size: -
d_call: -
v_call: TRBV9
cdr3_aa: CASSVENRNTIYF
cdr3_nt: TGTGCCAGCAGCGTAGAGAACCGAAACACCATATATTTT

j_call: TRBJ2-7
clone_size: many
d_call: TRBD2
v_call: TRBV20-1
cdr3_aa: CSAESGGTGEQYF
cdr3_nt: TGCAGTGCTGAAAGCGGGGGGACTGGGGAGCAGTACTTC